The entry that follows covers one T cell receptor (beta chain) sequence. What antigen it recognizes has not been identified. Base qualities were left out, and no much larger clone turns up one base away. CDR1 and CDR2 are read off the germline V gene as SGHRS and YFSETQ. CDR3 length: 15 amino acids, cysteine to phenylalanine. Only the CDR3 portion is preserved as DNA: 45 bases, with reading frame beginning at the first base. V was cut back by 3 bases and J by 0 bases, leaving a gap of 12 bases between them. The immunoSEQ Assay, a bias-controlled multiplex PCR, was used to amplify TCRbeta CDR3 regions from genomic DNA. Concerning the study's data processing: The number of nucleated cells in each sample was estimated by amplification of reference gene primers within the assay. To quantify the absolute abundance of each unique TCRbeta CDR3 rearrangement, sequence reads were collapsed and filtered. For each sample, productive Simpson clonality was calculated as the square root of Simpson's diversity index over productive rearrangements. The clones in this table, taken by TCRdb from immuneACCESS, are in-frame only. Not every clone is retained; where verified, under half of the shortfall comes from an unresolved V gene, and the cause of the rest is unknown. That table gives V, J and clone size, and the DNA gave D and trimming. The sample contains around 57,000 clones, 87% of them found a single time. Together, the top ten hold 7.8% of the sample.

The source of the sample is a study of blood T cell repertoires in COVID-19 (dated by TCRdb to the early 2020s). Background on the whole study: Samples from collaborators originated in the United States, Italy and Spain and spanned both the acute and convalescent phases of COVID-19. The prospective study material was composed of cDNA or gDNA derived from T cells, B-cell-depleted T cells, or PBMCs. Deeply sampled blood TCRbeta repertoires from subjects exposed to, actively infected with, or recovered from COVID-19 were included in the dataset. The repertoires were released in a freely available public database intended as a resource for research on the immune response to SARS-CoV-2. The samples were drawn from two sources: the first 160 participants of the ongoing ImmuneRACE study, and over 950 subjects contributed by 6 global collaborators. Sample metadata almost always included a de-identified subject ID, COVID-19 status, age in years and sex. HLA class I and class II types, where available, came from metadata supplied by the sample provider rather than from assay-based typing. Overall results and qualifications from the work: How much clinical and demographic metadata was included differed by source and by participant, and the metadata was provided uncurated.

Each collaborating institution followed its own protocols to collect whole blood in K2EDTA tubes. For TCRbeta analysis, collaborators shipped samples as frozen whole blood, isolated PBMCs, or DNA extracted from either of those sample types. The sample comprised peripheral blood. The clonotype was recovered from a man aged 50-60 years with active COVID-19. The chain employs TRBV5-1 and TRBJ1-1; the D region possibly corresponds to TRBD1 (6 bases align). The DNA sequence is TGCGCCAGCAGCTCAGGACAGACCATGAACACTGAAGCTTTCTTT. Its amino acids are CASSSGQTMNTEAFF.